The T cell receptor (beta chain) under discussion was sequenced for a study of a mutant IDH1 vaccine in newly diagnosed glioma. The repertoire was sequenced with immunoSEQ multiplex PCR; TCRdb's copy has only in-frame clones and lacks some. The sample lists some 38,000 clones; roughly 92% were seen once. Described time point: baseline, week 1 (first vaccination visit). The sample's treatment: pre-vaccination baseline after standard-of-care therapy. Trimming stripped 0 bases from V and 8 bases from J, with 8 bases between. Germline-derived CDR1 and CDR2 are SGHNT and YYREEE (reference sequence). The CDR3 is 13 residues long.

Sequenced here: PBMCs, sampled from a glioma patient treated with radiotherapy, temozolomide or both. V and J are TRBV5-4 and TRBJ1-4; D uncertain. The receptor was derived from a young man with glioma. The CDR3, as DNA: TGTGCCAGCAGCTTGGGGACCGAAGAAAAACTGTTTTTT. It encodes CASSLGTEEKLFF.